This paragraph covers one TCR beta chain sequence. Participant age was roughly 18 to 89 years, and participants resided in roughly 25 US areas. The data stem from a study of blood T cell repertoires in COVID-19. Study summary: T cells, B-cell-depleted T cells, or PBMCs provided the cDNA or gDNA that served as material.

V was trimmed by 7 bases and J by 0 bases, leaving 11 bases between them. CDR3 length: 15 residues. Germline V CDR1 and CDR2: KGHDR, SFDVKD. In the authors' methods: Amplified reference gene primers provided the basis for estimating nucleated cell counts. Here immunoSEQ multiplex PCR was the method, and the copy in TCRdb shows in-frame clones only, minus some. That table furnishes V, J and clone size, whereas the DNA furnished D and trimming. The sample comprises roughly 250,000 clones, 85% to 90% of which are singletons, and approximately 0.9% rests with the top ten. Sequenced sample: PBMCs or T cells enriched from blood (not recorded which). This receptor was taken from a man aged 45-65 years who had been exposed to COVID-19. The chain couples TRBV24-1 to TRBJ2-2; tentatively, D is TRBD2 (5 bases). The CDR3 DNA is TGTGCCACCAGCGACCAAGCGGCGAACACCGGGGAGCTGTTTTTT. This gives the protein CATSDQAANTGELFF.